One T cell receptor (beta chain) is described in this entry. These data originate in a study of T cells in tumors after PD-1 blockade. Study details: Patients had no prior checkpoint blockade, systemic immunosuppressants, or anti-cancer therapy within 4 weeks. Daily vismodegib 150 mg continued in a subset of anti-PD-1-treated patients. Peripheral blood samples averaged about 33,000 unique clonotypes and about 110,000 templates.

Profiling relied on immunoSEQ multiplex PCR, and the TCRdb table lists in-frame clones only, not all of them. The sample consists of roughly 35,000 clones, approximately 70% of them appearing once. This CDR3 has 17 amino acids. The germline CDR1 and CDR2 sequences are MDHEN and SYDVKM. The V and J ends lost 7 bases and 4 bases, in that order; junction bases with no gene match: 15. The sample in question was PBMCs, obtained after anti-PD-1 treatment. The clonotype originates from a human donor with basal cell carcinoma. The V call is TRBV28, the J call TRBJ1-2, with 10 bases identical to TRBD1. The DNA of the CDR3 is TGTGCCAGCACAGTTCCACATCGGACAGGGGGTGGCTATGGCTACACCTTC. Translation gives CASTVPHRTGGGYGYTF.